Sequencing of this TCR beta chain was carried out in a study of blood T cell repertoires in COVID-19. Profiling relied on immunoSEQ multiplex PCR, and the TCRdb table lists in-frame clones only, not all of them. Among about 200,000 clones listed, more than 75% were seen once. The germline V gene has CDR1 SGDLS and CDR2 YYNGEE. This CDR3 has 16 amino acids. V lost 3 bases and J lost 2; bases outside the gene matches: 9. V is TRBV9 and J is TRBJ2-3; 7 nucleotides match TRBD2. The source material was peripheral blood. The receptor was isolated from a man between 35 and 55 years old with active or convalescent COVID-19. Here the CDR3 reads CASSARLAGDTDTQYF. The CDR3 DNA reads TGTGCCAGCAGCGCTAGACTAGCAGGAGACACAGATACGCAGTATTTT.